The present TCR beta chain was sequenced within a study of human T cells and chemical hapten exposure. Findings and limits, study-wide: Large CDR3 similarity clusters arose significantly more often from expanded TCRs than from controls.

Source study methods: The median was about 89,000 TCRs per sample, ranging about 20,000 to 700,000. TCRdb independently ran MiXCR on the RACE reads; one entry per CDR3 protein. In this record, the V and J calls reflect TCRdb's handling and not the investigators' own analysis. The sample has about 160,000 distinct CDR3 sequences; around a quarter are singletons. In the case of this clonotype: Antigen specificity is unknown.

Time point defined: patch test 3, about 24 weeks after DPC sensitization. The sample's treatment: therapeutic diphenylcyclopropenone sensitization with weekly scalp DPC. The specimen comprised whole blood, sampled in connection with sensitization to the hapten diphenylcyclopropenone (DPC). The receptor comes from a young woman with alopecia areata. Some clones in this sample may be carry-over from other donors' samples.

CDR3: CASSYGGRTGELFF. CDR3 nucleotides: TGTGCCAGCAGCTACGGGGGGAGGACCGGGGAGCTGTTTTTT. V usage is TRBV7-3 and J usage is TRBJ2-2; the match to TRBD2 covers 7 bases. The germline V gene has CDR1 SGHTA and CDR2 FQGTGA. CDR3 length equals 14 residues. With V trimmed by 4 bases and J by 5 bases, 4 bases remained unmatched.